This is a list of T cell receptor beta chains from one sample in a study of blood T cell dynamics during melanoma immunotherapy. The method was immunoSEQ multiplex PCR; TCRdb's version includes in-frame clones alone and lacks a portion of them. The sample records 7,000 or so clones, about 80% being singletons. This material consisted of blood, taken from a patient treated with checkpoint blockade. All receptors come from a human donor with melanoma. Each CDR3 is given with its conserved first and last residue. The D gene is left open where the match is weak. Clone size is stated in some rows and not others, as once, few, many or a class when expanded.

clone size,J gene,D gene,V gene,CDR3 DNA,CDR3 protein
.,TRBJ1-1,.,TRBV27,TGTGCCCCCCCCGGGAGGGTAGAAGCTTTCTTT,CAPPGRVEAFF
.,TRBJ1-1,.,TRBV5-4,TGTGCCAGCACCCGAGGGGGGGGCACTGAAGCTTTCTTT,CASTRGGGTEAFF
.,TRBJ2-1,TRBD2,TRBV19,TGTGCCAGTAGTCCGGGGACTAGCGACTACAATGAGCAGTTCTTC,CASSPGTSDYNEQFF
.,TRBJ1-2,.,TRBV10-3,TGTGCCATCAGTGAGTCGGGGCAGATATTAGGCTACACCTTC,CAISESGQILGYTF
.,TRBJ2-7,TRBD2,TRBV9,TGTGCCAGCAGCGTAACGACTAGCAGCGCCTACGAGCAGTACTTC,CASSVTTSSAYEQYF
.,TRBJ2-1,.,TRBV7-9,TGTGCCAGCAGCTTAGAAAACAGGGAACAGTTCTTC,CASSLENREQFF
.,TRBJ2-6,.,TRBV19,TGTGCCAGTAGTATAACCGGGACCGGGGCCAACGTCCTGACTTTC,CASSITGTGANVLTF
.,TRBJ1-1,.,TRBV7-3,TGTGCCAGCAGCTCGGGACCGATTCAGAACACTGAAGCTTTCTTT,CASSSGPIQNTEAFF
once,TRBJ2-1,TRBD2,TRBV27,TGTGCCAGCAGTCTAACTAGCGTTGGTACAAATGAGCAGTTCTTC,CASSLTSVGTNEQFF
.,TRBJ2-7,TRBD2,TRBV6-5,TGTGCCAGCAAATGGGCTAGCGGGAGACTGGGCGAGCAGTACTTC,CASKWASGRLGEQYF
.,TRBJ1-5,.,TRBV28,TGTGCCAGCAGTGATGGACGGCCGTATAGCAATCAGCCCCAGCATTTT,CASSDGRPYSNQPQHF
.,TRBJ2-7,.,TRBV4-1,TGCGCCAGCAGCCCAGGGGTAGGGAACGAGCAGTACTTC,CASSPGVGNEQYF
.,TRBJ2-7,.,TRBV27,TGTGCCAGCAGTTTGGGAGGGACAGCCGCCGAGCAGTACTTC,CASSLGGTAAEQYF
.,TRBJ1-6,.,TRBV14,TGTGCCAGCAGCCAGAGAGATGCAAGCATTTCACCCCTCCACTTT,CASSQRDASISPLHF
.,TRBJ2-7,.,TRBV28,TGTGCCAGCAGTTTACGGGAAGAACTCTACGAGCAGTACTTC,CASSLREELYEQYF
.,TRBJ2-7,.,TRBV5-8,TGTGCCAGCAGCTCAAAGGGTCCCTACGAGCAGTACTTC,CASSSKGPYEQYF
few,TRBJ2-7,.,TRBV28,TGTGCCAGCACCTTTACGGGGAAAGCCTACGAGCAGTACTTC,CASTFTGKAYEQYF
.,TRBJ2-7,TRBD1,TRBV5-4,TGTGCCAGCAGCTTGGGGGGGACAGGGTTCTACGAGCAGTACTTC,CASSLGGTGFYEQYF
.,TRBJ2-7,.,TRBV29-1,TGCAGCGTCGGGACCCAGGGGCTCGAGCAGTACTTC,CSVGTQGLEQYF
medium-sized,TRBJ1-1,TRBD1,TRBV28,TGTGCCAGCAACTTCGACAGGGCAACTTTCTTT,CASNFDRATFF
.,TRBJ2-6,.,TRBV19,TGTGCCAGTAGTAAATCCCCCAGCTCTGGGGCCAACGTCCTGACTTTC,CASSKSPSSGANVLTF
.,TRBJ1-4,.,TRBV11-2,TGTGCCAGCAGCTTGGCCGCCACATCCGGGGGGGATGAAAAACTGTTTTTT,CASSLAATSGGDEKLFF
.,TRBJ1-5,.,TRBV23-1,TGCGCCAGCAGTCGTCCGGATCAGCCCCAGCATTTT,CASSRPDQPQHF
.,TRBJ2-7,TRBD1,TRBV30,TGTGCCGCGGGACAGGGGGTAAACGAGCAGTACTTC,CAAGQGVNEQYF
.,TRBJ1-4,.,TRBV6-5,TGTGCCAGCAGTTCCGCCGCGGGTCAGGGGTATGAAAAACTGTTTTTT,CASSSAAGQGYEKLFF
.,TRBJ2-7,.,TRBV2,TGTGCCAGCAGTGGGTACGAGCAGTACTTC,CASSGYEQYF
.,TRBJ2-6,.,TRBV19,TGTGCCAGTAGTATCGAGGTCTCTGGGGCCAACGTCCTGACTTTC,CASSIEVSGANVLTF
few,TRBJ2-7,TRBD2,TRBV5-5,TGTGCCAGCAGATCGTCGGGGGGCGAGCAGTACTTC,CASRSSGGEQYF
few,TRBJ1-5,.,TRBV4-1,TGCGCCAGCAGCCCGACGGACACCTCCTTCAATCAGCCCCAGCATTTT,CASSPTDTSFNQPQHF
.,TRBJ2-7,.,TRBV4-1,TGCGCCAGCAGCCCAGGCCGGGGACACCCAGACGAGCAGTACTTC,CASSPGRGHPDEQYF
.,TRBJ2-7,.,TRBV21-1,TGTGCCAGCAGCAGTAGGTCTAGATGCGAGCAGTACTTC,CASSSRSRCEQYF
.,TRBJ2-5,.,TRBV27,TGTGCCAGCAGCGGAGGCAGAGAGCAGTACTTC,CASSGGREQYF
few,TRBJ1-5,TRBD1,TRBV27,TGTGCCAGCGGCCGGGACAGGGGTCAGCCCCAGCATTTT,CASGRDRGQPQHF
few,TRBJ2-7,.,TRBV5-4,TGTGCCAGCAGCGTTGGGACGGGGTCCTACGAGCAGTACTTC,CASSVGTGSYEQYF
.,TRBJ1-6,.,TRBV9,TGTGCCAGCAGCCTCCGGGACGTAAATTCACCCCTCCACTTT,CASSLRDVNSPLHF
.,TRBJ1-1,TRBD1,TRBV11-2,TGTGCCAGCAGCTTAGAGAGACAGGGGACGGAAGCTTTCTTT,CASSLERQGTEAFF
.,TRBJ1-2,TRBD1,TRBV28,TGTGCCAGCAGTCCCGGGACAGGGAATTTCTATGGCTACACCTTC,CASSPGTGNFYGYTF
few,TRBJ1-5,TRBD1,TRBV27,TGTGCCAGCAGTCCCGGGACAGGCAATCAGCCCCAGCATTTT,CASSPGTGNQPQHF
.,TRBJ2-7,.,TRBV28,TGTGCCAGCACCGGAGCGGTTCGCGTATCCTACGAGCAGTACTTC,CASTGAVRVSYEQYF
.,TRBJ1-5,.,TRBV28,TGTGCCAGCAGTTTGGCGCACTTGGGGAATCAGCCCCAGCATTTT,CASSLAHLGNQPQHF
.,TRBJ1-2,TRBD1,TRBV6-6,TGTGCCAGCAACTTCCGGGACAGGGTGAACTATGGCTACACCTTC,CASNFRDRVNYGYTF
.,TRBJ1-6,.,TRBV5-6,TGTGCCAGCCGACTAACAAAGTCGGATTCACCCCTCCACTTT,CASRLTKSDSPLHF
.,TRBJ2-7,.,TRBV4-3,TGCGCCAGCAGCCAAGATTGGGCCAGCTCCTCCTACGAGCAGTACTTC,CASSQDWASSSYEQYF
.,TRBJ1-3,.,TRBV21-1,TGTGCCAGCAGCCCCAAGCCGGGGTGTGTCACTGGAAACACCATATATTTT,CASSPKPGCVTGNTIYF
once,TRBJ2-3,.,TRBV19,TGTGCCAGCCGAGACAGGAACGCCTTTACAGATACGCAGTATTTT,CASRDRNAFTDTQYF
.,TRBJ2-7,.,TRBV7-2,TGTGCCAGCACCCGAGGGGGATCCTACGAGCAGTACTTC,CASTRGGSYEQYF